Listed below are T cell receptor beta chains from one sample, sequenced in a study of beta chain features in type 1 diabetes. This table comes from immunoSEQ multiplex PCR, and its TCRdb copy is limited to in-frame clones, with some not included. In the table there are a few hundred thousand clones, approximately 16% of which are singletons. The sequencing input was naive CD4+ T cells from blood. Every receptor here comes from a man aged 18 to 30 with type 1 diabetes. CDR3s include the opening cysteine and the closing phenylalanine or tryptophan. D genes are given only for firm matches. Expanded clones get a size class; other rows say once, few or many, or leave the size out.

D gene	clone size	V gene	J gene	CDR3 protein	CDR3 DNA
-	-	TRBV13	TRBJ2-5	CASSESGGWGQATQYF	TGTGCCAGCAGCGAATCCGGGGGGTGGGGGCAAGCAACCCAGTACTTC
-	-	TRBV4-3	TRBJ1-1	CASSQDFSGTQNTEAFF	TGCGCCAGCAGCCAAGATTTCTCCGGGACTCAGAACACTGAAGCTTTCTTT
-	few	TRBV29-1	TRBJ1-4	CSVAVTLNEKLFF	TGCAGCGTTGCTGTCACATTGAATGAAAAACTGTTTTTT
-	few	TRBV27	TRBJ1-5	CASSGQGFQPQHF	TGTGCCAGCAGTGGGCAGGGGTTTCAGCCCCAGCATTTT
-	few	TRBV28	TRBJ2-2	CASTKGEFWAGELFF	TGTGCCAGCACAAAGGGGGAGTTTTGGGCCGGGGAGCTGTTTTTT
TRBD1	few	TRBV27	TRBJ2-5	CASSITGGQETQYF	TGTGCCAGCAGTATCACAGGGGGCCAAGAGACCCAGTACTTC
TRBD1	-	TRBV9	TRBJ2-2	CASSASGTGWLFF	TGTGCCAGCAGCGCGTCCGGGACAGGGTGGCTGTTTTTT
-	few	TRBV27	TRBJ2-6	CASSENRLSGANVLTF	TGTGCCAGCAGTGAGAACAGGCTCTCTGGGGCCAACGTCCTGACTTTC
-	-	TRBV7-2	TRBJ1-2	CASSLGQRYGYTF	TGTGCCAGCAGCTTAGGGCAGCGTTATGGCTACACCTTC
-	few	TRBV6-1	TRBJ1-5	CASSEADSVQPQHF	TGTGCCAGCAGTGAGGCGGACAGTGTTCAGCCCCAGCATTTT
TRBD1	few	TRBV29-1	TRBJ1-1	CSVHNGQGTEAFF	TGCAGCGTGCACAACGGACAGGGGACTGAAGCTTTCTTT
-	-	TRBV27	TRBJ2-1	CASSTGTSYNEQFF	TGTGCCAGCAGCACCGGGACTTCCTACAATGAGCAGTTCTTC
TRBD1	-	TRBV4-1	TRBJ1-2	CASSPGQGRGYGYTF	TGCGCCAGCAGCCCCGGACAGGGAAGGGGCTATGGCTACACCTTC
TRBD1	few	TRBV5-1	TRBJ2-5	CASSLQGEKETQYF	TGCGCCAGCAGCTTACAGGGGGAAAAGGAGACCCAGTACTTC
TRBD2	-	TRBV4-2	TRBJ2-7	CASSQGGLAVEQYF	TGTGCCAGCAGCCAAGGGGGACTAGCGGTCGAGCAGTACTTC
-	few	TRBV6-1	TRBJ2-1	CASKPLAEVNNEQFF	TGTGCCAGCAAACCCTTAGCGGAAGTAAACAATGAGCAGTTCTTC
TRBD2	-	TRBV5-1	TRBJ2-1	CASSPTSGSYNEQFF	TGCGCCAGCAGCCCGACTAGCGGGTCCTACAATGAGCAGTTCTTC
TRBD1	-	TRBV4-3	TRBJ2-7	CASSRRQGSEQYF	TGCGCCAGCAGCCGTCGACAGGGCTCCGAGCAGTACTTC
-	few	TRBV10-3	TRBJ2-1	CAIKAEINEQFF	TGTGCCATCAAGGCGGAAATCAATGAGCAGTTCTTC
-	few	TRBV29-1	TRBJ2-3	CSSREVSRDTQYF	TGCAGCTCCAGGGAAGTTAGTCGGGATACGCAGTATTTT
TRBD2	-	TRBV7-2	TRBJ2-3	CASSLGLAGTDTQYF	TGTGCCAGCAGCTTAGGACTAGCGGGCACAGATACGCAGTATTTT